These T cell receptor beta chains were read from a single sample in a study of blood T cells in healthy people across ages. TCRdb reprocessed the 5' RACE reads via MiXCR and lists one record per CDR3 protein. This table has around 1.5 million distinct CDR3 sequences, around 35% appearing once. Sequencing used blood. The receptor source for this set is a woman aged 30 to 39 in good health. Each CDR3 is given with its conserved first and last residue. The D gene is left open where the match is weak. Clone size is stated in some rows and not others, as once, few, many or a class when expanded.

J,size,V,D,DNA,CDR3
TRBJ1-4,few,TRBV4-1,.,TGCGCCAGCAGCGAAGGGCCCAGGATCGGGGATGAAAAACTGTTTTTT,CASSEGPRIGDEKLFF
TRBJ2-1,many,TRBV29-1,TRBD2,TGCAGCGTTCGAATAGGGGACAACTTAGCGGGAGGCGCCTACAATGAGCAGTTCTTC,CSVRIGDNLAGGAYNEQFF
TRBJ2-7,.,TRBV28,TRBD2,TGTGCCAGCAGTCCACATAGCGGGAGGTTTTGGGAGCAGTACTTC,CASSPHSGRFWEQYF
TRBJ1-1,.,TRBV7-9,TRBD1,TGTGCCAGCAGTACAGGGGTTGAAGCTTTCTTT,CASSTGVEAFF
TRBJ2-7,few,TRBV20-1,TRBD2,TGCAGTGCTAGAGCTTTCGGCGGACTAGCGGGAAGCGAGCAGTACTTC,CSARAFGGLAGSEQYF
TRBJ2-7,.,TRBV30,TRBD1,TGTGCCTGGAGTGATTCCGGGACAGTTTACTACGAGCAGTACTTC,CAWSDSGTVYYEQYF
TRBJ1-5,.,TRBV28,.,TGTGCCAGCAGTTTGCTCGTCCAGCCCCAGCATTTT,CASSLLVQPQHF
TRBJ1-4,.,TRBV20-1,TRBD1,TGCAGTGCTGGCGACAGGGCGGTGGAAAAACTGTTTTTT,CSAGDRAVEKLFF
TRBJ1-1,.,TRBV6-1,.,TGTGCCAGCAGTGAAGGACAGGCCAACAGTGAAGCTTTCTTT,CASSEGQANSEAFF
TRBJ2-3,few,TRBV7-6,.,TGTGCCAGCAGCTTAGAGAGTGGGAGCCGCACAGATACGCAGTATTTT,CASSLESGSRTDTQYF
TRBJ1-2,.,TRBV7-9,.,TGTGCCAGCAGCTCGCCCCGGGGGGGCGCGGGTGGCTACACCTTC,CASSSPRGGAGGYTF
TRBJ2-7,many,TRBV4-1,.,TGCGCCAGCAGCCAAGATCGGCTAGCCGAGCAGTACTTC,CASSQDRLAEQYF
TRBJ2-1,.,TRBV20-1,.,TGCAGTGCTAATCGTATAAATGAGCAGTTCTTC,CSANRINEQFF
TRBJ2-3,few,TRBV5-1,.,TGCGCCAGCTTAGCTGGAGGGCAGTCAGATACGCAGTATTTT,CASLAGGQSDTQYF
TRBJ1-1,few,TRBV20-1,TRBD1,TGCAGTGTTACAGGGGGGATGAACACTGAAGCTTTCTTT,CSVTGGMNTEAFF
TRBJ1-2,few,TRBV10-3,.,TGTGCCATCACTGCATCCGAAGACTATGGCTACACCTTC,CAITASEDYGYTF
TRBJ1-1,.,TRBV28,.,TGTGCCAGTAGGGGCTTCGGGGGGGGCAGAGGGAACACTGAAGCTTTCTTT,CASRGFGGGRGNTEAFF
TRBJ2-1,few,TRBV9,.,TGTGCCAGCAGCGTAGTCGACCACAGACCCTACAATGAGCAGTTCTTC,CASSVVDHRPYNEQFF